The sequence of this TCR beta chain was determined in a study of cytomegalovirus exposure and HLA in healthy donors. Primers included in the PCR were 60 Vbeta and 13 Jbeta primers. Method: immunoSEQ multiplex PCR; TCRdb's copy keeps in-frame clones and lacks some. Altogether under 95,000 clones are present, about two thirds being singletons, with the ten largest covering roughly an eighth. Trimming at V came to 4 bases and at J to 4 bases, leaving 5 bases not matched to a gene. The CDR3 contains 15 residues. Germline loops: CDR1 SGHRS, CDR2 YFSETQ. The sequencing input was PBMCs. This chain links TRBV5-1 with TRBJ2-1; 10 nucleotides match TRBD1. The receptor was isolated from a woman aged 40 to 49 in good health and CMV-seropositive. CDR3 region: CASSRGQGPYNEQFF. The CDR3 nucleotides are TGCGCCAGCAGCCGGGGACAGGGGCCATACAATGAGCAGTTCTTC. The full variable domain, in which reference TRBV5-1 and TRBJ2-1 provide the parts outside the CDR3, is KAGVTQTPRYLIKTRGQQVTLSCSPISGHRSVSWYQQTPGQGLQFLFEYFSETQRNKGNFPGRFSGRQFSNSRSEMNVSTLELGDSALYLCASSRGQGPYNEQFFGPGTRLTVL.